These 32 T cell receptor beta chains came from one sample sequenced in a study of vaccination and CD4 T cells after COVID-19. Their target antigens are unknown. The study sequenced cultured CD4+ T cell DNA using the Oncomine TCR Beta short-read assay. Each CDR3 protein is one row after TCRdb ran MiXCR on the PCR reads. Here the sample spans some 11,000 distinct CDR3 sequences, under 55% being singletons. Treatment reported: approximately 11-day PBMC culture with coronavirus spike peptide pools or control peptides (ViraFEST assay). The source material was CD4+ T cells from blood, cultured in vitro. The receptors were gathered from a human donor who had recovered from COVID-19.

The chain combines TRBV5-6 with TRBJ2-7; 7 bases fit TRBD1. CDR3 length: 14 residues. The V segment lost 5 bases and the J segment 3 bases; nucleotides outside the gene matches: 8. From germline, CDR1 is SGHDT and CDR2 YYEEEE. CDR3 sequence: CASRETGSFYEQYF. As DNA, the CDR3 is TGTGCCAGCAGGGAGACAGGGAGCTTCTACGAGCAGTACTTC.

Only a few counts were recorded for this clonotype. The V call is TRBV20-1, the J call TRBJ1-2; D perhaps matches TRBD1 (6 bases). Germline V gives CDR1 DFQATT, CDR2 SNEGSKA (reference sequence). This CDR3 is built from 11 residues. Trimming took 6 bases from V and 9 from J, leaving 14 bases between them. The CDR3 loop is CSAKQGSRYTF. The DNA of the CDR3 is TGCAGTGCGAAACAGGGTTCACGCTACACCTTC.

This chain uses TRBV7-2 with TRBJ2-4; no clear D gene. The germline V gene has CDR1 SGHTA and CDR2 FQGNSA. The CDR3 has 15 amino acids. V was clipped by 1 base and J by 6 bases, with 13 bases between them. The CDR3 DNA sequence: TGTGCCAGCAGCTTAGAGGGTACGGTGGGAAACATTCAGTACTTC. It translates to CASSLEGTVGNIQYF.

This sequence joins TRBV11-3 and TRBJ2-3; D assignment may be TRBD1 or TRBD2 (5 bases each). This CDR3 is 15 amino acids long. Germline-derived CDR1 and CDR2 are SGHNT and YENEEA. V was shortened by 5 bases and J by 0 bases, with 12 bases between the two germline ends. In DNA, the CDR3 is TGTGCCAGCAGCCCAGGGACGGGGAGCACAGATACGCAGTATTTT. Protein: CASSPGTGSTDTQYF.

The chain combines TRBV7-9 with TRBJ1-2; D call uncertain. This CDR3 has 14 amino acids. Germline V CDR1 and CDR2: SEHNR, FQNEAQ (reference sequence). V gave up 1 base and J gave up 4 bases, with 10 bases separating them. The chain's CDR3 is CASSLEAVTYGYTF. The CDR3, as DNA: TGTGCCAGCAGCTTAGAAGCGGTTACCTATGGCTACACCTTC. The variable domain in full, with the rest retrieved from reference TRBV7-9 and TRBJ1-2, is DTGVSQNPRHKITKRGQNVTFRCDPISEHNRLYWYRQTLGQGPEFLTYFQNEAQLEKSRLLSDRFSAERPKGSFSTLEIQRTEQGDSAMYLCASSLEAVTYGYTFGSGTRLTVV.

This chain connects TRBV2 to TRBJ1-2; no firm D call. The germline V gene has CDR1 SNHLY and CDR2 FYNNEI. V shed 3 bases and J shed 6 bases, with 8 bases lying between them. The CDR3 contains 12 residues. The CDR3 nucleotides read TGTGCCAGCAGTGAGGGCATTGATGGCTACACCTTC. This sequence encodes CASSEGIDGYTF.

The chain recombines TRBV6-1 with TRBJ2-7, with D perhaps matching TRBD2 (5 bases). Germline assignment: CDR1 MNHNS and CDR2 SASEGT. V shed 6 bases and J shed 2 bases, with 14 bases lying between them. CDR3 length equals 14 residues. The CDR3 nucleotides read TGTGCCAGCAGGCCGGGGTCCCCCACCTACGAGCAGTACTTC. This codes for CASRPGSPTYEQYF.

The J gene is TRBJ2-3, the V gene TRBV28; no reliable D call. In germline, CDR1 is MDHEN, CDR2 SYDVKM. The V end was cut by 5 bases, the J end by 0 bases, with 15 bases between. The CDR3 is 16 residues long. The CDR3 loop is CASSRHVQSSTDTQYF. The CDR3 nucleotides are TGTGCCAGCAGTCGCCATGTTCAGTCTAGCACAGATACGCAGTATTTT.

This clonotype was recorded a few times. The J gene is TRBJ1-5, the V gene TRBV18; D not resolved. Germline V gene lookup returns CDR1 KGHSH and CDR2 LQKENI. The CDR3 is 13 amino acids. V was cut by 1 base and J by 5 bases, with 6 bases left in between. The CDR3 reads CASSPQGDQPQHF. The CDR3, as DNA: TGTGCCAGCTCACCACAGGGTGATCAGCCCCAGCATTTT.

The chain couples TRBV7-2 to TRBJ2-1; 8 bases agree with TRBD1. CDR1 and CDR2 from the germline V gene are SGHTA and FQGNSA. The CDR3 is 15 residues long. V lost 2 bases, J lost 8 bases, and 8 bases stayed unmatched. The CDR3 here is CASSLYRTGRDEQFF. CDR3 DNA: TGTGCCAGCAGCTTATATCGGACAGGGCGGGATGAGCAGTTCTTC.

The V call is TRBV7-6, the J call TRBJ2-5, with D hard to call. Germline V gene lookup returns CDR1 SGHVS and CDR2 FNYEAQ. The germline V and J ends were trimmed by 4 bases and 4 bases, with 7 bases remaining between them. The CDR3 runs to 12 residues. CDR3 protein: CASSSTGETQYF. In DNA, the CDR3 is TGTGCCAGCAGCTCGACCGGAGAGACCCAGTACTTC.

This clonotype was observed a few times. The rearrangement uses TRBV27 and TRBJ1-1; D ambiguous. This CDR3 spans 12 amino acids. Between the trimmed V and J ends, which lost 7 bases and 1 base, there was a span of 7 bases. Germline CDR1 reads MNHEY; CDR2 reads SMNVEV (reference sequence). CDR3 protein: CASTTTNTEAFF. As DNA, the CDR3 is TGTGCCAGCACAACCACGAACACTGAAGCTTTCTTT.

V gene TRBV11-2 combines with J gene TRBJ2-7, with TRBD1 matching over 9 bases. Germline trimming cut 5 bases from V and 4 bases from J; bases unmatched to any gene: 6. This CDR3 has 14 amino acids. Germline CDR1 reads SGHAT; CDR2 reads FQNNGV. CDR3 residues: CASSKGTGTYEQYF. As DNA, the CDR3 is TGTGCCAGCAGCAAGGGGACAGGGACATACGAGCAGTACTTC.

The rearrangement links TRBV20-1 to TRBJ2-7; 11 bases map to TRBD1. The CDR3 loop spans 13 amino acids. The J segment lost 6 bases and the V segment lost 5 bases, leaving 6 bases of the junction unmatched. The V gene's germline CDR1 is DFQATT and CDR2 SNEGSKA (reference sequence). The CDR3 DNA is TGCAGTGCTCCGGGACAGGGGGTAGCCGAGCAGTACTTC. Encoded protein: CSAPGQGVAEQYF.

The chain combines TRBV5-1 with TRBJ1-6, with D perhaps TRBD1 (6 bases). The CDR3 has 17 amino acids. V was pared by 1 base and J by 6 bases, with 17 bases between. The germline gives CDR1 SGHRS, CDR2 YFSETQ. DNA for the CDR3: TGCGCCAGCAGCTTGAGGTCTCGGGGGCAGGGTAATTCACCCCTCCACTTT. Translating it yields CASSLRSRGQGNSPLHF. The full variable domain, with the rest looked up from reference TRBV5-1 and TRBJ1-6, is KAGVTQTPRYLIKTRGQQVTLSCSPISGHRSVSWYQQTPGQGLQFLFEYFSETQRNKGNFPGRFSGRQFSNSRSEMNVSTLELGDSALYLCASSLRSRGQGNSPLHFGNGTRLTVT.

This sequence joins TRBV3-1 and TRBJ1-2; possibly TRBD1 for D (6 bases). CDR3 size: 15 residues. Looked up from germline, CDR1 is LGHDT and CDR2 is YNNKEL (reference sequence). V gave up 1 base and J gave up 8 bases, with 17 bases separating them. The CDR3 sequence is CASSQGFRGLLGYTF. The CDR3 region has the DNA TGTGCCAGCAGCCAAGGGTTCAGGGGCCTATTAGGCTACACCTTC. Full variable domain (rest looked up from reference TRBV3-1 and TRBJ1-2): DTAVSQTPKYLVTQMGNDKSIKCEQNLGHDTMYWYKQDSKKFLKIMFSYNNKELIINETVPNRFSPKSPDKAHLNLHINSLELGDSAVYFCASSQGFRGLLGYTFGSGTRLTVV.

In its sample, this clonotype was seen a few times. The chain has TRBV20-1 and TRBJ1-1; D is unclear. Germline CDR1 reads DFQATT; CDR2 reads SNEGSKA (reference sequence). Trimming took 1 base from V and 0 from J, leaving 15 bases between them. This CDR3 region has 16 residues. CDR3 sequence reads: CSARGALGLLNTEAFF. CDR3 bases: TGCAGTGCTAGAGGGGCTTTAGGGTTATTGAACACTGAAGCTTTCTTT.

Here the CDR3 reads CASSYAVGPRGAGELFF. In nucleotides, the CDR3 is TGTGCCAGCAGTTACGCGGTAGGGCCGAGAGGAGCCGGGGAGCTGTTTTTT. V usage is TRBV6-2 or TRBV6-3 and J usage is TRBJ2-2; the D is unclear. CDR1 and CDR2 from the germline V gene are MNHEY and SVGEGT. V was trimmed by 2 bases and J by 6 bases, leaving 19 bases between them. The CDR3 totals 17 residues.

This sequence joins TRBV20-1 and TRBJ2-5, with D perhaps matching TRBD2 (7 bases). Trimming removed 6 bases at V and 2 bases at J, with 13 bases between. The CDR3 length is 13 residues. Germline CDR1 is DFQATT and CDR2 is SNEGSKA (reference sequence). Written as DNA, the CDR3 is TGCAGTGCAGCGGGACAAACACAAGAGACCCAGTACTTC. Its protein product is CSAAGQTQETQYF.

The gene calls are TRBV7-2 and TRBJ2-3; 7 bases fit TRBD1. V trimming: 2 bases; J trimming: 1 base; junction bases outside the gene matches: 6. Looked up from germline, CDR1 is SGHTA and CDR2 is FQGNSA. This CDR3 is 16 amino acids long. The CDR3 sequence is CASSLRRQGGTDTQYF. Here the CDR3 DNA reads TGTGCCAGCAGCTTAAGGAGGCAGGGGGGCACAGATACGCAGTATTTT.

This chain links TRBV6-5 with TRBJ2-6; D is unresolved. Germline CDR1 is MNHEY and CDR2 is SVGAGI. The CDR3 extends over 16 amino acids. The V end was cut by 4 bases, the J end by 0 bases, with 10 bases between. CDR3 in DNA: TGTGCCAGCAGTTGGGGATTAAGCTCTGGGGCCAACGTCCTGACTTTC. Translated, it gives CASSWGLSSGANVLTF.

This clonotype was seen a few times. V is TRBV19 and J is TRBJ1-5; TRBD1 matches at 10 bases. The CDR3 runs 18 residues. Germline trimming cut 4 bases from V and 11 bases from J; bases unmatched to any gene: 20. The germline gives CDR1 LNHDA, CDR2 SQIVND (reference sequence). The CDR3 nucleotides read TGTGCCAGTAGTAATCTACCGGGACAGGGGACCGCAGGGAGGGCCCAGCATTTT. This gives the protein CASSNLPGQGTAGRAQHF.

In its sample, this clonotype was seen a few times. The CDR3 DNA is TGCAGTGCTCTCGTCCGCTACAATGAGCAGTTCTTC. It codes for CSALVRYNEQFF. The gene calls are TRBV20-1 and TRBJ2-1; the D is unclear. Between the trimmed V and J ends, which lost 5 bases and 3 bases, there was a span of 8 bases. CDR1 is DFQATT, CDR2 SNEGSKA, per germline (reference sequence). This CDR3 has 12 residues.

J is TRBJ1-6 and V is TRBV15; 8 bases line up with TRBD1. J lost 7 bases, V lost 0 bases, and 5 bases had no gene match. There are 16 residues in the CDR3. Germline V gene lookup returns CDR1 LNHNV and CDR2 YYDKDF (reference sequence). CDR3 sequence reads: CATSRDRDRRNSPLHF. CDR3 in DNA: TGTGCCACCAGCAGAGATCGGGACAGGAGGAATTCACCCCTCCACTTT.

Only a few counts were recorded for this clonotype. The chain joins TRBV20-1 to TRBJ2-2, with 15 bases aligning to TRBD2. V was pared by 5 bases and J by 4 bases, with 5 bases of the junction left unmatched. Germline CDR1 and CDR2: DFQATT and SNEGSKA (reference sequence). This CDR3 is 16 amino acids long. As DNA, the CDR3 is TGCAGTGCTCTAAGGACTAGCGGGAGGGCCACCGGGGAGCTGTTTTTT. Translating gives CSALRTSGRATGELFF.

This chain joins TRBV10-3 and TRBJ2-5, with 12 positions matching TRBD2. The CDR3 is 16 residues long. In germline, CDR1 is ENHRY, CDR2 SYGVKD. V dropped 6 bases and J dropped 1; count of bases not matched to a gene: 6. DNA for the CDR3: TGTGCCATCAGATCCGGGACTAGCGGGTTCCAAGAGACCCAGTACTTC. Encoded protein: CAIRSGTSGFQETQYF.

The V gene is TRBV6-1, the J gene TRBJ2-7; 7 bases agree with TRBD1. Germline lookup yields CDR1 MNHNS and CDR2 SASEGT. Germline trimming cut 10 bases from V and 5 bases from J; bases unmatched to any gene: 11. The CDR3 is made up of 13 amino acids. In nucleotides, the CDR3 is TGTGCCACCGACAGGGTTTTCTACAACGAGCAGTACTTC. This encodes CATDRVFYNEQYF.

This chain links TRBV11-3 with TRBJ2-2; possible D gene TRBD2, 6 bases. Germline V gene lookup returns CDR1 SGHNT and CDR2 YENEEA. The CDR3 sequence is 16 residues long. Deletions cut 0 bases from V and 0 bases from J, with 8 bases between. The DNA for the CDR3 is TGTGCCAGCAGCTTAGATGGGGGGTCGAACACCGGGGAGCTGTTTTTT. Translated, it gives CASSLDGGSNTGELFF.

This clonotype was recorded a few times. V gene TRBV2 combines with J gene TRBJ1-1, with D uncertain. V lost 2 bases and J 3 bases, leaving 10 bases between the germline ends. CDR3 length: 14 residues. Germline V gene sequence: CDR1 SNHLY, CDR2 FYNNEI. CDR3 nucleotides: TGTGCCAGCAGTGAATATCAGTCGGACACTGAAGCTTTCTTT. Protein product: CASSEYQSDTEAFF.

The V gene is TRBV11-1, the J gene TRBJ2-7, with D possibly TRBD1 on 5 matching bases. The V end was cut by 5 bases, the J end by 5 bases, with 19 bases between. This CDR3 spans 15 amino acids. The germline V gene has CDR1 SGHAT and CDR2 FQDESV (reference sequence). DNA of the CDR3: TGTGCCAGCAGCCCAGGGAACATTCAGGACCACGAGCAGTACTTC. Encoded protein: CASSPGNIQDHEQYF. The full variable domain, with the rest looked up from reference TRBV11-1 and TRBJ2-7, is EAEVAQSPRYKITEKSQAVAFWCDPISGHATLYWYRQILGQGPELLVQFQDESVVDDSQLPKDRFSAERLKGVDSTLKIQPAELGDSAMYLCASSPGNIQDHEQYFGPGTRLTVT.

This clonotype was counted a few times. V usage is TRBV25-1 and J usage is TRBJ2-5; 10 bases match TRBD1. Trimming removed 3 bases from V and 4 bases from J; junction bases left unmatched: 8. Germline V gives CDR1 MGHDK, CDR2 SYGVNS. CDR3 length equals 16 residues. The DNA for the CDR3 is TGTGCCAGCAGTGACTGGGACAGGGGAGCCGTAGAGACCCAGTACTTC. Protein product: CASSDWDRGAVETQYF.

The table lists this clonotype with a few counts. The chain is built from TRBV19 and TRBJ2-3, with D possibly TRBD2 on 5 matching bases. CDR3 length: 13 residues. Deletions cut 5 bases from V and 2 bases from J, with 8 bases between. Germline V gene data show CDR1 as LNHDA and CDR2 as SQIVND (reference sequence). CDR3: CASSADFTDTQYF. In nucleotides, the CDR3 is TGTGCCAGTAGTGCGGACTTCACAGATACGCAGTATTTT.